This is a list of T cell receptor beta chains from one sample in a study of T cell responses to AZD1222 COVID-19 vaccine. TCRdb's table, derived via immunoSEQ multiplex PCR, lists solely in-frame clones and lacks some. The top ten hold about 5.7% of the sample, which has tens of thousands of clones, about nine tenths seen once. The specimen was peripheral blood, collected 28 days after the second AZD1222 dose. The receptors were gathered from an adult who received the AZD1222 COVID-19 vaccine. Both conserved end residues are part of each CDR3.

v_call	j_call	cdr3_aa
TRBV29-1	TRBJ2-5	CSVVGAVQSETQYF
TRBV24-1	TRBJ2-4	CATSDFKTTGAENIQYF
TRBV18	TRBJ1-3	CASSPVPGALGDTIYF
TRBV27	TRBJ1-1	CASSIGTSEAFF
TRBV27	TRBJ1-4	CASSPLGRTELELFF
TRBV11-3	TRBJ2-3	CASSSGTTDTQYF
TRBV7-9	TRBJ2-7	CASVGASYEQYF
TRBV7-9	TRBJ2-5	CASSLFTTDRGLQETQYF
TRBV11-2	TRBJ2-7	CASSLELAGAYEQYF
TRBV5-1	TRBJ2-3	CASSLEGVGFADTQYF
TRBV3-1/TRBV3-2	TRBJ2-4	CASSPNDIGQGENIQYF
TRBV2	TRBJ2-1	CASSEELGASYNEQFF
TRBV27	TRBJ1-2	CASSPAQDLLRIYGYTF
TRBV27	TRBJ2-2	CASSLASGAAGELFF
TRBV28	TRBJ1-3	CASSSGQLRSGNTIYF
TRBV24-1	TRBJ1-5	CATSDSYSNQPQHF
TRBV11-3	TRBJ1-1	CASSPAVTGDVLNTEAFF
TRBV7-2	TRBJ2-5	CASSLTGSGGSQYF
TRBV7-9	TRBJ1-6	CASSLGQAANSPLHF
TRBV5-1	TRBJ2-2	CASTGVADINTGELFF